The TCR beta chain described here comes from a study of T-cell memory formation after mild COVID-19. Study observations and caveats: Detection of some responders pre-infection suggested pre-existing cross-reactive memory T cells participated. For second-wave clones that peaked at day 37, SARS-CoV-2 specificity went unverified.

Per the germline V gene, CDR1 is MGHDK and CDR2 is SYGVNS. Deletions cut 0 bases from V and 7 bases from J, with 13 bases between. The CDR3 sequence is 15 residues long. The TCR alpha and TCR beta cDNA libraries, bearing sample barcodes and UMIs, were generated by 5'RACE using constant-segment primers. TCRdb re-derived calls from the 5' RACE reads in MiXCR, one entry per CDR3 protein. The sample shows 400,000 to 500,000 distinct CDR3 sequences, around 19% of them seen only once. About this clonotype itself: Its antigen is not known.

The receptor comes from an adult woman who had mild COVID-19 (a few samples of this study predate the infection). Cell type and time point are not known. The sample consisted of PBMCs or a T cell subset sorted from them (not recorded which). This rearrangement joins TRBV25-1 to TRBJ2-1, with D tentatively TRBD2 (5 bases). The CDR3 sequence: CASSEYFTGGNEQFF. CDR3 DNA: TGTGCCAGCAGTGAATACTTCACGGGCGGGAATGAGCAGTTCTTC.